This T cell receptor beta chain was captured in a study of blood T cell repertoires in COVID-19. The data were produced by immunoSEQ multiplex PCR, yet TCRdb's version contains in-frame clones alone and is incomplete. The profile covers over 200,000 clones, with 70% to 85% appearing a single time and approximately 15% taken by the ten largest. The CDR3 contains 17 residues. The V gene's germline CDR1 is SGDLS and CDR2 YYNGEE. After removal of 0 bases from V and 0 bases from J, the junction contained 7 bases not matched to a gene. The V and J genes are TRBV9 and TRBJ2-3; 7 bases are a match to TRBD2. The sequencing input was PBMCs or T cells enriched from blood (not recorded which). The TCR comes from a man aged 40-49 years who had recovered from COVID-19. CDR3 region: CASSVDPGGRSTDTQYF. CDR3 nucleotides: TGTGCCAGCAGCGTAGACCCCGGGGGGAGGAGCACAGATACGCAGTATTTT.